This entry describes one T cell receptor (beta chain). No antigen is known for it. This sample stems from a study of T cell responses to AZD1222 COVID-19 vaccine. Background on the study: Both about-4-week and about-12-week second-dose recipients were combined. General observations from the study: Seropositive AZD1222 recipients at baseline numbered only five to seven. The study sampled repertoires only after the peak T cell response.

V trimming: 5 bases; J trimming: 5 bases; junction bases outside the gene matches: 4. The CDR3 is 13 residues long. Germline V gene data show CDR1 as MNHEY and CDR2 as SMNVEV (reference sequence). The method was immunoSEQ multiplex PCR; TCRdb's version includes in-frame clones alone and lacks a portion of them. This sample has around 180,000 clones, with less than 95% found just once. The chain combines TRBV27 with TRBJ1-2, with 8 bases aligning to TRBD1. The input for sequencing was peripheral blood, taken on day 0 of AZD1222 vaccination. This TCR was sampled from an adult in good health. The CDR3 reads CASSPRQGYGYTF. For the CDR3, the DNA is TGTGCCAGCAGTCCCAGACAGGGGTATGGCTACACCTTC.